This TCR beta chain originates from a study of graft-versus-host responses after intestinal transplantation. Study summary: The study gave all recipients anti-thymocyte globulin induction, then tacrolimus and steroids for approximately 3 years.

Sequenced by immunoSEQ multiplex PCR; TCRdb stores in-frame clones only, minus some. The sample yields some 14,000 clones, approximately 30% seen once. Study-wide findings and caveats: High graft-versus-host to host-versus-graft clonal ratios were seen in allografts of patients with graft-donor T cell macrochimerism.

Labeling with CFSE marked 200,000 responder cells, which were plated with 200,000 irradiated, violet-dye-labeled stimulator cells. After the reaction, the investigators sorted the proliferating CFSE-low CD3+CD4+ and CD3+CD8+ responders. The germline CDR1 and CDR2 sequences are SSHAT and FNYEAQ (reference sequence). CDR3 length: 13 residues. The V and J ends lost 2 bases and 2 bases respectively, with 6 bases between them. The input for sequencing was alloreactive CD4+ T cells from a mixed lymphocyte reaction culture, taken before intestinal transplant. Noted subset: CFSE-low proliferating T cells sorted from roughly six-day pre-transplant mixed lymphocyte reaction (GvH or HvG direction). This sequence joins TRBV7-7 and TRBJ1-1; D remains unclear. This sequence originates from a human patient who received an intestinal transplant. This CDR3 reads CASSLKSNTEAFF. The CDR3 DNA reads as TGTGCCAGCAGCTTAAAATCCAACACTGAAGCTTTCTTT. Supplemented by reference TRBV7-7 and TRBJ1-1, the full variable domain reads GAGVSQSPRYKVTKRGQDVTLRCDPISSHATLYWYQQALGQGPEFLTYFNYEAQPDKSGLPSDRFSAERPEGSISTLTIQRTEQRDSAMYRCASSLKSNTEAFFGQGTRLTVV.